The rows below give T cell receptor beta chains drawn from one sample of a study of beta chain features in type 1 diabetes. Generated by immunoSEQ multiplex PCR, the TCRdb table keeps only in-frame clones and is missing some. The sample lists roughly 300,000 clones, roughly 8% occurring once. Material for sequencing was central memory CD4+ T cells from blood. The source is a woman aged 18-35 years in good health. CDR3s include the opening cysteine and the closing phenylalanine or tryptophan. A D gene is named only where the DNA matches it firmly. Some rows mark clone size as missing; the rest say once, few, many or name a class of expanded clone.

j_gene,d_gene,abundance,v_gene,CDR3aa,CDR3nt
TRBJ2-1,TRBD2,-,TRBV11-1,CASSLFGLAGGSSYNEQFF,TGTGCCAGCAGCTTATTCGGACTAGCGGGGGGGAGCTCCTACAATGAGCAGTTCTTC
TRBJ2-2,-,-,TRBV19,CASSIHGRQALGRELFF,TGTGCCAGTAGTATTCACGGTCGACAGGCACTTGGCCGGGAGCTGTTTTTT
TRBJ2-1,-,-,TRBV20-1,CSARVGNEQFF,TGCAGTGCTAGAGTAGGCAATGAGCAGTTCTTC
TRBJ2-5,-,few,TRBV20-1,CSPNYQETQYF,TGCAGTCCCAACTACCAAGAGACCCAGTACTTC
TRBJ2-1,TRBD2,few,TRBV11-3,CASSLGGRASNEQFF,TGTGCCAGCAGCTTAGGCGGGAGGGCCTCAAATGAGCAGTTCTTC
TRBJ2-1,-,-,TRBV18,CASLASSTYNEQFF,TGTGCCAGCTTAGCGTCGAGTACCTACAATGAGCAGTTCTTC
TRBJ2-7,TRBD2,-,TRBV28,CASWEGSSYEQYF,TGTGCCAGTTGGGAGGGTAGCTCCTACGAGCAGTACTTC
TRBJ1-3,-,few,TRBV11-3,CASSATSSGNTIYF,TGTGCCAGCAGCGCCACGAGCTCTGGAAACACCATATATTTT
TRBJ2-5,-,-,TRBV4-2,CASSHRTGSETQYF,TGTGCCAGCAGCCACCGCACAGGGTCCGAGACCCAGTACTTC
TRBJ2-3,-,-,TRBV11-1,CASSLSPHSTDTQYF,TGTGCCAGCAGCTTATCCCCCCATAGCACAGATACGCAGTATTTT
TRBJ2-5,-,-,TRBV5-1,CASSRNQETQYF,TGCGCCAGCAGCCGAAACCAAGAGACCCAGTACTTC
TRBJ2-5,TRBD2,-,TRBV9,CASSGSSGRGETQYF,TGTGCCAGCAGCGGTTCTAGCGGGAGGGGGGAGACCCAGTACTTC
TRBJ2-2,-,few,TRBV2,CASSEALSTGELFF,TGTGCCAGCAGTGAAGCGCTCAGCACCGGGGAGCTGTTTTTT
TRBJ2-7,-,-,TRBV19,CASSASRAIEQYF,TGTGCCAGTAGTGCGTCCCGCGCCATCGAGCAGTACTTC
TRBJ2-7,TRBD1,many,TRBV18,CASSSPGQGYEQYF,TGTGCCAGCTCATCACCGGGACAGGGGTACGAGCAGTACTTC
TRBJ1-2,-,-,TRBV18,CASSPGVSNYGYTF,TGTGCCAGCTCACCAGGGGTTTCTAACTATGGCTACACCTTC
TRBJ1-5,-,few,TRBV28,CASSPPGGAQPQHF,TGTGCCAGCAGTCCACCGGGGGGGGCTCAGCCCCAGCATTTT
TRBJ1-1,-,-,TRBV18,CASSAGENTEAFF,TGTGCCAGCTCGGCAGGTGAGAACACTGAAGCTTTCTTT